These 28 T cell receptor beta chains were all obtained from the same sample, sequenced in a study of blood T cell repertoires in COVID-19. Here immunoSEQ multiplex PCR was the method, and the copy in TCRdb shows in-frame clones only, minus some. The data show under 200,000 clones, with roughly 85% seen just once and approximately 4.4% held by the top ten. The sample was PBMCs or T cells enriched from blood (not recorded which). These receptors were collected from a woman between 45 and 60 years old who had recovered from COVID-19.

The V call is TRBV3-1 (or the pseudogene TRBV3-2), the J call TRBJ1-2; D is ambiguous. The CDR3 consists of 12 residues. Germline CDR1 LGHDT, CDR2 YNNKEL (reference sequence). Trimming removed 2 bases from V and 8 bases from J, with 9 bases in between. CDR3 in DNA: TGTGCCAGCAGCCAATCCGGTGTCGGCTACACCTTC. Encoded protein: CASSQSGVGYTF.

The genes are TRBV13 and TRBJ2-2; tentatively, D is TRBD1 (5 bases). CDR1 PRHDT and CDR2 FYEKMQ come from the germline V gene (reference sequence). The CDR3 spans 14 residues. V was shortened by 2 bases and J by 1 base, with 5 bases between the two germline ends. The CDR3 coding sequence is TGTGCCAGCAGCTTAAGGGGGAACACCGGGGAGCTGTTTTTT. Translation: CASSLRGNTGELFF.

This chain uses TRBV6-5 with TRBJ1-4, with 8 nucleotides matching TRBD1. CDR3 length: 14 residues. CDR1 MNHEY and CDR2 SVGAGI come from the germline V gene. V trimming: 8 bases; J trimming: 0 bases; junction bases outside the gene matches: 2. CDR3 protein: CASGQGSTNEKLFF. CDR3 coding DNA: TGTGCCAGCGGACAGGGCTCAACTAATGAAAAACTGTTTTTT.

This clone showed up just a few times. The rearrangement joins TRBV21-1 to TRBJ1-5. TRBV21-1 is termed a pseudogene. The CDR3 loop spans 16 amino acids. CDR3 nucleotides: TGTGCCAGCAGCAAAGCGCTGGGAGGGGAGGGTCAGCCCCAGCATTTT. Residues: CASSKALGGEGQPQHF.

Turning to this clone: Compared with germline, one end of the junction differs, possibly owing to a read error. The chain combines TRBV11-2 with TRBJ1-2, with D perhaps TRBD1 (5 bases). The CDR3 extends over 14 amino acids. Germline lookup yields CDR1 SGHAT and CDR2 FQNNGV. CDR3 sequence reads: CASTLTGSGYGYTF. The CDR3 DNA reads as TGTGCCAGCACCTTAACAGGCTCGGGCTATGGCTACACCTTC.

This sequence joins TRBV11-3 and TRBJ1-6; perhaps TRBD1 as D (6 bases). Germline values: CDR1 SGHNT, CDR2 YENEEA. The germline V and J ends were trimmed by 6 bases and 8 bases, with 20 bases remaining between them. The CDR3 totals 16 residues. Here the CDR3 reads CASSHIQTGSDSPLHF. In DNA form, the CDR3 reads TGTGCCAGCAGTCACATCCAGACAGGCTCGGATTCACCCCTCCACTTT. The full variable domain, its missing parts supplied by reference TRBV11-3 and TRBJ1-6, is EAGVVQSPRYKIIEKKQPVAFWCNPISGHNTLYWYLQNLGQGPELLIRYENEEAVDDSQLPKDRFSAERLKGVDSTLKIQPAELGDSAVYLCASSHIQTGSDSPLHFGNGTRLTVT.

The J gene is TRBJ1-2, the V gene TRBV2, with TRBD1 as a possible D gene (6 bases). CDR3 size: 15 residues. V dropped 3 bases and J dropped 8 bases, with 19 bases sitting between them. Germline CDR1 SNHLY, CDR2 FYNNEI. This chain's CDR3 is CASSDVGGGNRGYTF. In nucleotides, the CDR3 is TGTGCCAGCAGTGACGTCGGGGGGGGCAATCGCGGCTACACCTTC.

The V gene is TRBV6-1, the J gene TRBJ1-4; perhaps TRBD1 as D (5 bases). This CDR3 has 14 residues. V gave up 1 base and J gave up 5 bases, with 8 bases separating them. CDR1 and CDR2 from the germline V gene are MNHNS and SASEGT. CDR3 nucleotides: TGTGCCAGCAGTGAAGGGGACTTCAATGAAAAACTGTTTTTT. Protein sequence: CASSEGDFNEKLFF.

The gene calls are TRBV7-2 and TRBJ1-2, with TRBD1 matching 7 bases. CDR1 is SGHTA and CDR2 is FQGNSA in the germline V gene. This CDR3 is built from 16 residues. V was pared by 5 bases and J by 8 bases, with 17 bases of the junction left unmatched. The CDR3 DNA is TGTGCCAGCAGCCTTGACAGGGTCCGGATTTCGGAGGGCTACACCTTC. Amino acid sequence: CASSLDRVRISEGYTF.

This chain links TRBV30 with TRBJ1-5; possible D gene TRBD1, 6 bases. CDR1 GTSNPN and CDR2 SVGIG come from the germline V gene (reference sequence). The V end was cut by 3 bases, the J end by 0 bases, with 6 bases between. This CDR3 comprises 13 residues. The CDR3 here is CAWRDSSNQPQHF. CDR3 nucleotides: TGTGCCTGGAGGGACAGTAGCAATCAGCCCCAGCATTTT.

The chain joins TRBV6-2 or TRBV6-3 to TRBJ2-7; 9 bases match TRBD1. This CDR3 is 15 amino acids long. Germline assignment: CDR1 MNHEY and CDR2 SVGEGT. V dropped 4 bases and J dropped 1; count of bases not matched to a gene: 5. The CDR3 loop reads CASSSGTGKSYEQYV. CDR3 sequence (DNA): TGTGCCAGCAGTTCCGGGACAGGGAAGTCCTACGAGCAGTACGTC.

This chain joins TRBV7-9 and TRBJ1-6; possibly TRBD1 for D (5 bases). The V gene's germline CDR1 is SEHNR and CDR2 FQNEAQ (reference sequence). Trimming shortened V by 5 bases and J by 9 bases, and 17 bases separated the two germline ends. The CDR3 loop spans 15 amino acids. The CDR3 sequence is CASSMPQGYFSPLHF. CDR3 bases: TGTGCCAGCAGCATGCCTCAGGGATATTTTTCACCCCTCCACTTT.

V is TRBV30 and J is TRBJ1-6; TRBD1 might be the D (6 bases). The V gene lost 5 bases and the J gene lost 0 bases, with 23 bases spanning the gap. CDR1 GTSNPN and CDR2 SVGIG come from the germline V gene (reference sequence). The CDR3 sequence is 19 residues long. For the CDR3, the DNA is TGTGCCTGGCACACCGACAGGCCCAGGGCGAGCTCCTATAATTCACCCCTCCACTTT. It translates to CAWHTDRPRASSYNSPLHF.

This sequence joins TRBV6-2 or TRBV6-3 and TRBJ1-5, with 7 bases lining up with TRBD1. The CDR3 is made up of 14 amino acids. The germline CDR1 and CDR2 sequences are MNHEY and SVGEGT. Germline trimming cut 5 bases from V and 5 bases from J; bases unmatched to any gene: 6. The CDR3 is CASSRTGTDQPQHF. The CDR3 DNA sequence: TGTGCCAGCAGTCGCACCGGGACAGATCAGCCCCAGCATTTT.

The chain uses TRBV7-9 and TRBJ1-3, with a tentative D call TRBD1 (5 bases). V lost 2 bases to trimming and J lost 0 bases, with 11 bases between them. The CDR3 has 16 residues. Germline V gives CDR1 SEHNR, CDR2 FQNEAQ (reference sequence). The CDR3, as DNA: TGTGCCAGCAGCTTACCCGCCGGACACTCTGGAAACACCATATATTTT. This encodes CASSLPAGHSGNTIYF. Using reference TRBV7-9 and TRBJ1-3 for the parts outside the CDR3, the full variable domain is DTGVSQNPRHKITKRGQNVTFRCDPISEHNRLYWYRQTLGQGPEFLTYFQNEAQLEKSRLLSDRFSAERPKGSFSTLEIQRTEQGDSAMYLCASSLPAGHSGNTIYFGEGSWLTVV.

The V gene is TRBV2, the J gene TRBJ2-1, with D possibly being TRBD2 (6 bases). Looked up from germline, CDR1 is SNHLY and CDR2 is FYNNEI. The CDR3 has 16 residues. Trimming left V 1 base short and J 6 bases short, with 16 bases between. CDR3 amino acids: CASSEEGASVGNEQFF. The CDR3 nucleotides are TGTGCCAGCAGTGAAGAGGGAGCTAGCGTCGGCAATGAGCAGTTCTTC.

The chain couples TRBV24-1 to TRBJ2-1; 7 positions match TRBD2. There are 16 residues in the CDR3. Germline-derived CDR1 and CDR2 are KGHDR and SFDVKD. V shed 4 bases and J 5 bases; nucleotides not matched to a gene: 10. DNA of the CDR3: TGTGCCACCAGTGACTTCAAGCGGGGTCAGAACAATGAGCAGTTCTTC. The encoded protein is CATSDFKRGQNNEQFF.

CDR3 loop: CASSSTGQSLYGYTF. The CDR3 nucleotides are TGCGCCAGCAGCTCGACAGGGCAGTCCCTCTATGGCTACACCTTC. The chain recombines TRBV5-1 with TRBJ1-2; 7 bases match TRBD1. Unmatched junction bases numbered 9, after V lost 3 bases and J lost 4 bases. The V gene's germline CDR1 is SGHRS and CDR2 YFSETQ. The CDR3 runs 15 residues.

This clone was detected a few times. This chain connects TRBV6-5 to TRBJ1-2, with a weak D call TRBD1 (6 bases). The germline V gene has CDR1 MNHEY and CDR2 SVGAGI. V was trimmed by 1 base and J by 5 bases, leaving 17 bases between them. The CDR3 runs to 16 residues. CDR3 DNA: TGTGCCAGCAGTTACTTGGTCCGGACAGAGACGTATGGCTACACCTTC. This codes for CASSYLVRTETYGYTF.

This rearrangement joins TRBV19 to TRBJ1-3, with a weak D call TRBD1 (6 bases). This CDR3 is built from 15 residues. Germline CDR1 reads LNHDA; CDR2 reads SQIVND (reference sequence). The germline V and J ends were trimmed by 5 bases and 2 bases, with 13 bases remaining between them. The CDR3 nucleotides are TGTGCCAGTAGTGACCTGGGGGCACCTGGAAACACCATATATTTT. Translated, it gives CASSDLGAPGNTIYF.

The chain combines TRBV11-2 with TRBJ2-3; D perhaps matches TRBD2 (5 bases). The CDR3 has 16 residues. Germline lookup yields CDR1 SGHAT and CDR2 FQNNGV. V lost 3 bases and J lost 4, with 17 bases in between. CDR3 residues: CASSFPPALAPDTQYF. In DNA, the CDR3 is TGTGCCAGCAGCTTTCCTCCGGCGCTAGCCCCAGATACGCAGTATTTT.

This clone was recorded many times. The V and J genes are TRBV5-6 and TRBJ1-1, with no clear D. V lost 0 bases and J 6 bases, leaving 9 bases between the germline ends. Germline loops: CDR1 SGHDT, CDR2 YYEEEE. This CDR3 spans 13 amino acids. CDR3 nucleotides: TGTGCCAGCAGCTTGGCGGGGAAATCTGAAGCTTTCTTT. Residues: CASSLAGKSEAFF.

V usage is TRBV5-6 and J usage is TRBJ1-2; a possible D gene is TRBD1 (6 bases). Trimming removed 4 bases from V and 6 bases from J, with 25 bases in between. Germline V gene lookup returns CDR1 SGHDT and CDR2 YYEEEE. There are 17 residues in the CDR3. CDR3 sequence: CASSPDEDTGLRDGYTF. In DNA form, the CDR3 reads TGTGCCAGCAGCCCGGACGAAGACACAGGGCTGCGGGATGGCTACACCTTC. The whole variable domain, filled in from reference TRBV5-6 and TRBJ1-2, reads DAGVTQSPTHLIKTRGQQVTLRCSPKSGHDTVSWYQQALGQGPQFIFQYYEEEERQRGNFPDRFSGHQFPNYSSELNVNALLLGDSALYLCASSPDEDTGLRDGYTFGSGTRLTVV.

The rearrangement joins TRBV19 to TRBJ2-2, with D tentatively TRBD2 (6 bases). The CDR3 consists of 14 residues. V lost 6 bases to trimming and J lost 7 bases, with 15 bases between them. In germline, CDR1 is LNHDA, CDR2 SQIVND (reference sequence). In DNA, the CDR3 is TGTGCCAGTAGCGGGGGACCCCTTGGCGGGGAGCTGTTTTTT. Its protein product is CASSGGPLGGELFF.

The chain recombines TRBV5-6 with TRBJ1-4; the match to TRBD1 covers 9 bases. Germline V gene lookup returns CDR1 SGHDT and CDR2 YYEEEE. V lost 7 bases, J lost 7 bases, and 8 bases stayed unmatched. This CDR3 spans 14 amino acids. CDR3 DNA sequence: TGTGCCAGCGGAGAACAGGGGGCGAGTGAAAAACTGTTTTTT. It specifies CASGEQGASEKLFF. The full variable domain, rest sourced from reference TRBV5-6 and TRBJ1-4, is DAGVTQSPTHLIKTRGQQVTLRCSPKSGHDTVSWYQQALGQGPQFIFQYYEEEERQRGNFPDRFSGHQFPNYSSELNVNALLLGDSALYLCASGEQGASEKLFFGSGTQLSVL.

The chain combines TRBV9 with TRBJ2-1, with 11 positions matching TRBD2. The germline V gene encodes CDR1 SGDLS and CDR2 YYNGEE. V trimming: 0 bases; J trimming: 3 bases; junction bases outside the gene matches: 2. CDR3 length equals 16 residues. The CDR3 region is CASSVDGTSGYNEQFF. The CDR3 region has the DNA TGTGCCAGCAGCGTAGATGGGACTAGCGGCTACAATGAGCAGTTCTTC.

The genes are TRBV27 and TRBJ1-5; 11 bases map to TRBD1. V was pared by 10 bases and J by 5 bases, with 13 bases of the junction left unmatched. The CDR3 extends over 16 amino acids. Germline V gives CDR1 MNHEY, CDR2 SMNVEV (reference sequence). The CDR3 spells CAITILDRGQDQPQHF. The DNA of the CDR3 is TGTGCCATTACGATCTTGGACAGGGGGCAGGATCAGCCCCAGCATTTT.

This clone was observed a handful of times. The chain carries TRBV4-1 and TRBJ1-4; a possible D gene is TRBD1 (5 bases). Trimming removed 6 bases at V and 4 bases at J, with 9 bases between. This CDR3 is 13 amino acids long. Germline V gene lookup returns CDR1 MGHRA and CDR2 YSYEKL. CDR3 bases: TGCGCCAGCAGAATGGGACTTAATGAAAAACTGTTTTTT. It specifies CASRMGLNEKLFF.